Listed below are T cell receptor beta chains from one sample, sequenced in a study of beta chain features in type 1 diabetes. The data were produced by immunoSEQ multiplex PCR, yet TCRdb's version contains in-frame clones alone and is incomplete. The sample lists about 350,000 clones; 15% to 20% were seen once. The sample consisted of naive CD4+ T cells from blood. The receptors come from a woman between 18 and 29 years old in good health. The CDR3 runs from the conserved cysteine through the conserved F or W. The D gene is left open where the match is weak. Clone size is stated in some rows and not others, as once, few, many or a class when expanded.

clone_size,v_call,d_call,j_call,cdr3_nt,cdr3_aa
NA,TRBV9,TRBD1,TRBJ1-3,TGTGCCAGCAGCGCACGGGACAGGGGGCGAGGAAACACCATATATTTT,CASSARDRGRGNTIYF
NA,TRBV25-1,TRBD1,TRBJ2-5,TGTGCCAGCAGTGAATCTTGGGACAGGGCGAGGGGGTCAGAGACCCAGTACTTC,CASSESWDRARGSETQYF
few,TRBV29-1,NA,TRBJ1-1,TGCAGCGTCCTCCGGGACACCCGGAACACTGAAGCTTTCTTT,CSVLRDTRNTEAFF
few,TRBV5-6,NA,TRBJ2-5,TGTGCCAGCAGCTTGAGTCCAGGGCAAGAGACCCAGTACTTC,CASSLSPGQETQYF
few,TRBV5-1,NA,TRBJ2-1,TGCGCCAGCAGCTTGGGGAGGAGCTCCTACAATGAGCAGTTCTTC,CASSLGRSSYNEQFF
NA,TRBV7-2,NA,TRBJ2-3,TGTGCCAGCAGCGAGGCTAGCGGCACAGATACGCAGTATTTT,CASSEASGTDTQYF
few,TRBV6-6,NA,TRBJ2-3,TGTGCCAGCAGTAGGGGTATAGATACGCAGTATTTT,CASSRGIDTQYF
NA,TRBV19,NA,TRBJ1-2,TGTGCCAGTAGTATGGACGCCGGGGAGACGAATGGCTACACCTTC,CASSMDAGETNGYTF
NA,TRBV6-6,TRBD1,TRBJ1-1,TGTGCCAGCAGTTACTCGGGACAGGGGACTGAAGCTTTCTTT,CASSYSGQGTEAFF
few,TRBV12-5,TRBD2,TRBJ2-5,TGTGCTAGTGGTTTGAGACTAGCGGAGACCCAGTACTTC,CASGLRLAETQYF
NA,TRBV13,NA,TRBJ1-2,TGTGCCAGCAGCCCCCCGGGGAACTATGGCTACACCTTC,CASSPPGNYGYTF
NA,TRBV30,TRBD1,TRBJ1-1,TGTGCCTGGAGCCCGGACAGGGCGAACACTGAAGCTTTCTTT,CAWSPDRANTEAFF
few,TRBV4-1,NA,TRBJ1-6,TGCGCCAGCAGCCAAGTTCCCGGGACTACTAATTCACCCCTCCACTTT,CASSQVPGTTNSPLHF
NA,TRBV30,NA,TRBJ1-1,TGTGCCTGGACCCGGACTGACCTTAACACTGAAGCTTTCTTT,CAWTRTDLNTEAFF
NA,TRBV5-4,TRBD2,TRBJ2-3,TGTGCCAGCAGCACGAACCGGGGGGGGACCACAGATACGCAGTATTTT,CASSTNRGGTTDTQYF
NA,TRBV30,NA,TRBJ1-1,TGTGCCTGGAGTGCTCGGACAGACACTGAAGCTTTCTTT,CAWSARTDTEAFF
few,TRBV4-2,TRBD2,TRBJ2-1,TGTGCCAGCAGCCAAGATCCGAGCGGGAGTAATGAGCAGTTCTTC,CASSQDPSGSNEQFF
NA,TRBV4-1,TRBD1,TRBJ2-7,TGCGCCAGCAGCCAAGGGGATTCGGGGACAGGGTCCTCTTACGAGCAGTACTTC,CASSQGDSGTGSSYEQYF
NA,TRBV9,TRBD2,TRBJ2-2,TGTGCCAGCAGCGTAGGACTAGCGGGACCGAACACCGGGGAGCTGTTTTTT,CASSVGLAGPNTGELFF
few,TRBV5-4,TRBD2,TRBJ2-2,TGTGCCAGCAGCTTAGGCGGGGGAGGAACCGGGGAGCTGTTTTTT,CASSLGGGGTGELFF
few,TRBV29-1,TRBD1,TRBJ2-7,TGCAGCGTAGGGACAGCCGACTACGAGCAGTACTTC,CSVGTADYEQYF
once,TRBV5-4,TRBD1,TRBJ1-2,TGTGCCAGCAGCTTTGGACAGGGAGCTAACTATGGCTACACCTTC,CASSFGQGANYGYTF
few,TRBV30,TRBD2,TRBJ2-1,TGTGCCTGGAGTGTACCTAGCGGGAGGGCCCCCTACAATGAGCAGTTCTTC,CAWSVPSGRAPYNEQFF
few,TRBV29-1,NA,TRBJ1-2,TGCAGCACCCGACAGGATGTGGTAGACTATGGCTACACCTTC,CSTRQDVVDYGYTF
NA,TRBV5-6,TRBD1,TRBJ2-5,TGTGCCAGCAGCTCGCCGACAGGGGGCCAAGAGACCCAGTACTTC,CASSSPTGGQETQYF
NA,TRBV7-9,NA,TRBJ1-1,TGTGCCGTCGGCAGGGTGGGCACTGAAGCTTTCTTT,CAVGRVGTEAFF
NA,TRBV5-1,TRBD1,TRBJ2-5,TGCGCCAGCAGCTTGGTGTTTACAGGGGGCCGAGAGACCCAGTACTTC,CASSLVFTGGRETQYF
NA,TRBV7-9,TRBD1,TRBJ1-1,TGTGCCAGCAGCCAGTGGACAGGGCCCGGGACTGAAGCTTTCTTT,CASSQWTGPGTEAFF
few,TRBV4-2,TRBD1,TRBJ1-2,TGTGCCAGCAGCTCAAAAGGGCGGGACAGGGAGAGAGGCTATGGCTACACCTTC,CASSSKGRDRERGYGYTF
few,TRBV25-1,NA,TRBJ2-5,TGTGCCAGCAGACCCCACGGGGAGACCCAGTACTTC,CASRPHGETQYF
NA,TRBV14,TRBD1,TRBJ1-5,TGTGCCAGCAGCCGGACAGGGAGCAATCAGCCCCAGCATTTT,CASSRTGSNQPQHF
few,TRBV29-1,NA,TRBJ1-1,TGCAGCGTGGGCTCGACAGTGAACACTGAAGCTTTCTTT,CSVGSTVNTEAFF
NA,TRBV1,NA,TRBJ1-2,TGCACCACTGACCGGGACAGGGTCCTGAATAACTATGGCTACACCTTC,CTTDRDRVLNNYGYTF
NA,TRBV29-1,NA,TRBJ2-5,TGCAGCGTTGAAAGGCAGGGCTTGGAGACCCAGTACTTC,CSVERQGLETQYF
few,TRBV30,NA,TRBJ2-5,TGTGCCTGGAGGAATACAGGGTTAGAGACCCAGTACTTC,CAWRNTGLETQYF
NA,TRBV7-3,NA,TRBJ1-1,TGTGCCAGCAGCCTAGAGGCGAACACTGAAGCTTTCTTT,CASSLEANTEAFF
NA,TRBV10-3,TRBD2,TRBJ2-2,TGTGCCATCAGTGGGCAGAGCGGGAAAAACACCGGGGAGCTGTTTTTT,CAISGQSGKNTGELFF
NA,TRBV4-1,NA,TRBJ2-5,TGCGCCAGCAGCTACGTAAGCGGGGAGACCCAGTACTTC,CASSYVSGETQYF
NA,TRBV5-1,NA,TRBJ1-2,TGCGCCAGCAGCCCGGACACGGACTATGGCTACACCTTC,CASSPDTDYGYTF
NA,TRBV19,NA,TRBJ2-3,TGTGCCAGTAGTATCTCCTCGGGGACTAGCACAGATACGCAGTATTTT,CASSISSGTSTDTQYF
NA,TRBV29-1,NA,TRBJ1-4,TGCAGCGTTGTAAGACAACAGGGAGAAAAACTGTTTTTT,CSVVRQQGEKLFF
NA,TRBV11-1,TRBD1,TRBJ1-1,TGTGCCAGCAGACAGGGACAGTGGCTGGGCACTGAAGCTTTCTTT,CASRQGQWLGTEAFF
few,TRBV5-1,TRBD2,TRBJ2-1,TGCGCCAGCAGCCCCGGACTAGCGGGGGGGCCCGAGCAGTTCTTC,CASSPGLAGGPEQFF